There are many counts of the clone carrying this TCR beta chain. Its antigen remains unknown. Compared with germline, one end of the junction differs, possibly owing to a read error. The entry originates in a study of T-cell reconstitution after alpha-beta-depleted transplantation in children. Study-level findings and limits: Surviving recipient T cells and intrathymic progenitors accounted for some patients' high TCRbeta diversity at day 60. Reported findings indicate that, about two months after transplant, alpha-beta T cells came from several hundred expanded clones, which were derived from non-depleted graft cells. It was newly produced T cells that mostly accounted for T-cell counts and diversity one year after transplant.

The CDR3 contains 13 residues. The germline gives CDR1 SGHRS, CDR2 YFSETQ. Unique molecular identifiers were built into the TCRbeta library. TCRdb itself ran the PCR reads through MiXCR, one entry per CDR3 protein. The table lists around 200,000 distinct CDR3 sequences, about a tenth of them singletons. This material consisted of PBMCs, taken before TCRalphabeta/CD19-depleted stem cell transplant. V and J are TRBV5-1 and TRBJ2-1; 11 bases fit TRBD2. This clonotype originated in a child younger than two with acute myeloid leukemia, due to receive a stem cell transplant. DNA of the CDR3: TGCGCCAGCAGCTTGGGACTAGCGGGACCGGCGGTCTTC. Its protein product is CASSLGLAGPAVF.